This T cell receptor (beta chain) is drawn from a study of T-cell reconstitution after alpha-beta-depleted transplantation in children. Whole-study findings and limits: Reportedly, only several hundred clones from non-depleted graft cells drove alpha-beta T-cell counts at about two months.

Between the trimmed V and J ends, which lost 3 bases and 0 bases, there was a span of 8 bases. Germline CDR1 SGHAT, CDR2 FQNNGV. The CDR3 spans 14 residues. This clonotype was recorded at least ten times. Its antigen is still unknown. Preparation of the TCRbeta library used unique molecular identifiers. TCRdb reanalysed the PCR reads using MiXCR and keeps one entry per CDR3 protein. This table has approximately 630,000 distinct CDR3 sequences, roughly 13% appearing once. The gene calls are TRBV11-2 and TRBJ1-1; D is unresolved. The starting material was PBMCs, obtained before TCRalphabeta/CD19-depleted stem cell transplant. The receptor was isolated from a girl aged 2 to 9 with congenital amegakaryocytic thrombocytopenia, due to receive a stem cell transplant. The CDR3 region has the DNA TGTGCCAGCAGCTTTAGGAACCTGAACACTGAAGCTTTCTTT. It is translated as CASSFRNLNTEAFF.